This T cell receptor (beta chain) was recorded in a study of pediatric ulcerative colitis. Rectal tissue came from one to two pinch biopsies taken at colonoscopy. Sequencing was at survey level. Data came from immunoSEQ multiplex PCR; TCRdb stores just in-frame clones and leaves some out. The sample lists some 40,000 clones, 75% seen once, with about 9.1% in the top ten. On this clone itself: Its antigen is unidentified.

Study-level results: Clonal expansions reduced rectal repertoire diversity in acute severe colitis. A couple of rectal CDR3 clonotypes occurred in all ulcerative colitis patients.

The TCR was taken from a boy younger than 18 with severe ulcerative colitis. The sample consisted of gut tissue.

CDR3 DNA: TGTGCCAGCAGTCTGGACAGGACCGCCTATGGCTACACCTTC. This codes for CASSLDRTAYGYTF. This chain connects TRBV28 to TRBJ1-2, with TRBD1 matching 7 bases. Germline V gives CDR1 MDHEN, CDR2 SYDVKM. This CDR3 region has 14 residues. After removal of 5 bases from V and 4 bases from J, the junction contained 7 bases not matched to a gene.